This TCR beta chain was sequenced in a study of cytomegalovirus exposure and HLA in healthy donors. Trimming stripped 3 bases from V and 4 bases from J, with 13 bases between. This CDR3 has 15 amino acids. CDR1 and CDR2 from the germline V gene are SNHLY and FYNNEI. 60 Vbeta and 13 Jbeta primers were used in PCR. Assay: immunoSEQ multiplex PCR; the TCRdb copy retains only in-frame clones and omits some. The table for this sample gives some 150,000 clones. The source is a woman under 30 in good health and CMV-seronegative. The J gene is TRBJ1-3, the V gene TRBV2, with TRBD1 as a possible D gene (6 bases). The sample taken for sequencing was PBMCs. The CDR3 bases are TGTGCCAGCAGTGACAACAGGGCACCCGGAAACACCATATATTTT. The encoded protein is CASSDNRAPGNTIYF.